The entry below gives a single T cell receptor beta chain sequence along with its context. The V end was cut by 2 bases, the J end by 8 bases, with 10 bases between. CDR1 and CDR2 from the germline V gene are SGHDT and YYEEEE. The length of the CDR3 is 12 residues. TCRdb reprocessed the RT-PCR reads via MiXCR and lists one record per CDR3 protein. The sample shows hundreds of thousands of distinct CDR3 sequences, 13% to 15% of them seen only once. This chain links TRBV5-6 with TRBJ1-2, with no clear D. The receptor comes from a female donor in good health, serving as a healthy control. The material sequenced was memory CD4+ T cells from blood. The CDR3 spells CASSFEQPGYTF. CDR3 DNA sequence: TGTGCCAGCAGCTTTGAACAGCCCGGCTACACCTTC.